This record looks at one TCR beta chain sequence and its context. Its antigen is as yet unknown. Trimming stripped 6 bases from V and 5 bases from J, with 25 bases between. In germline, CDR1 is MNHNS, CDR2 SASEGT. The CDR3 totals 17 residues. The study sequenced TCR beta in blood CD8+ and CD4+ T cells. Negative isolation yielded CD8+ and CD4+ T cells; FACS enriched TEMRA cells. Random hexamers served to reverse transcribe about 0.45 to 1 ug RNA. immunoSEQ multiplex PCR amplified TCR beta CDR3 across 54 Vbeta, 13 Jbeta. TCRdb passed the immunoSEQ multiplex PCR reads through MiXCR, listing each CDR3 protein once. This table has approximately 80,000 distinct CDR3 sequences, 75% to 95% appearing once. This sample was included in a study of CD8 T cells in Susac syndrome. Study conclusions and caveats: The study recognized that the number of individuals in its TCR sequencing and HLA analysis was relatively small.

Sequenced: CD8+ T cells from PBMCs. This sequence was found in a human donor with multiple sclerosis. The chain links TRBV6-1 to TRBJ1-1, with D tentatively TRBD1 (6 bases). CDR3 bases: TGTGCCAGCAGCGATTCTGGACAGTCTAGGTATTGGACTGAAGCTTTCTTT. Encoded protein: CASSDSGQSRYWTEAFF.